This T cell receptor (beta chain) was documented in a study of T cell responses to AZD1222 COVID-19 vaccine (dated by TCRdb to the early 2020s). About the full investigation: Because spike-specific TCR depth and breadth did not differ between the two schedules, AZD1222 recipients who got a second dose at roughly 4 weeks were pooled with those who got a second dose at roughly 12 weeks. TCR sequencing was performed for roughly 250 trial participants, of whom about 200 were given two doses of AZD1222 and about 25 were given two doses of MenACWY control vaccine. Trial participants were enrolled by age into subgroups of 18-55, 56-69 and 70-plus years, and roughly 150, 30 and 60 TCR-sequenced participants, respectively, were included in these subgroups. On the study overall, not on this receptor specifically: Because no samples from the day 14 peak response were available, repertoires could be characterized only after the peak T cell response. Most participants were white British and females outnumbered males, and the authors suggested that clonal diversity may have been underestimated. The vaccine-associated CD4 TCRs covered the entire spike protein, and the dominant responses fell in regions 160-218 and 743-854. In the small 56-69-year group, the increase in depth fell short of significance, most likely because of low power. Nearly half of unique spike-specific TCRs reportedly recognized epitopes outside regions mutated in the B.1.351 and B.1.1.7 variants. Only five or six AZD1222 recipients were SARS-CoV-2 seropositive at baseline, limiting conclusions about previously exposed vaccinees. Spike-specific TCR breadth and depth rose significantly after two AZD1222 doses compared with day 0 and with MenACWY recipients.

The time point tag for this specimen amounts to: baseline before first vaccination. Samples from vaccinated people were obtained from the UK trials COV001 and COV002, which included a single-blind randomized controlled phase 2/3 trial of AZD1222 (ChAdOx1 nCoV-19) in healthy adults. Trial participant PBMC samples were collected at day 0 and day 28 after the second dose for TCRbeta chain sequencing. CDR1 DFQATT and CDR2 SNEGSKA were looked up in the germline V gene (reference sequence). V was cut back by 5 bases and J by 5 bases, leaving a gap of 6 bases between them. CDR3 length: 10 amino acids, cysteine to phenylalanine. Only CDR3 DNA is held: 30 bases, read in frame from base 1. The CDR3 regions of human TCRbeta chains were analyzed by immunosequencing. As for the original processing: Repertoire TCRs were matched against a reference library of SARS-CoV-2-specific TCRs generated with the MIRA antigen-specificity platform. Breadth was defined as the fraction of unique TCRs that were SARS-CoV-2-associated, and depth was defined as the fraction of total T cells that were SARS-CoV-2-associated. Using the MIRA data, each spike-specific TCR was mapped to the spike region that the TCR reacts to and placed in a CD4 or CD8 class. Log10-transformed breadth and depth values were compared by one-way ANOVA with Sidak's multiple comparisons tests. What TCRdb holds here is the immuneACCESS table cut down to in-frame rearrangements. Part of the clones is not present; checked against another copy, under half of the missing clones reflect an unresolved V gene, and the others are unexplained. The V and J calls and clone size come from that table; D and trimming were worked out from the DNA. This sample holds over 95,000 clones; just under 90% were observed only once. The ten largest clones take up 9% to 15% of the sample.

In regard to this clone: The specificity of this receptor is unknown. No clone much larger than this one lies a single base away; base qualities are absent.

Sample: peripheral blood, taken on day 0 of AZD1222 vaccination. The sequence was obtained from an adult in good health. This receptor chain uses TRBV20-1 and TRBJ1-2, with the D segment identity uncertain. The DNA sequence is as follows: TGCAGTGCTGGTCAATATGGCTACACCTTC. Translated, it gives CSAGQYGYTF.